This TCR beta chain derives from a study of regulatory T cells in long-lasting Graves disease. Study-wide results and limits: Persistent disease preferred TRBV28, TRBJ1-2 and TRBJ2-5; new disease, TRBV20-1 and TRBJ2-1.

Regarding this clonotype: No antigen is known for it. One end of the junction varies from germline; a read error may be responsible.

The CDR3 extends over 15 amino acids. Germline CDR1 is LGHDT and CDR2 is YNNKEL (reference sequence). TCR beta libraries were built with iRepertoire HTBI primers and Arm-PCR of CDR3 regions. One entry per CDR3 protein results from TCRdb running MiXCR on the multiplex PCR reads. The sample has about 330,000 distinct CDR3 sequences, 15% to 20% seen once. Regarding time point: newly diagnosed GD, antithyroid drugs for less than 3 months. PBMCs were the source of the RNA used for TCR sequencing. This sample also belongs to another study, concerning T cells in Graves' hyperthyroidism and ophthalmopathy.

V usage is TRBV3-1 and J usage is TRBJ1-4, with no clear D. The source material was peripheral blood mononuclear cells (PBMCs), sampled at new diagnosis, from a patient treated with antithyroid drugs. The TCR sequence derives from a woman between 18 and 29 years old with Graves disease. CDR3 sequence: CASSRRGATNEKPFF. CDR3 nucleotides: TGTGCCAGCAGCCGGAGAGGCGCAACTAATGAAAAACCGTTTTTT.